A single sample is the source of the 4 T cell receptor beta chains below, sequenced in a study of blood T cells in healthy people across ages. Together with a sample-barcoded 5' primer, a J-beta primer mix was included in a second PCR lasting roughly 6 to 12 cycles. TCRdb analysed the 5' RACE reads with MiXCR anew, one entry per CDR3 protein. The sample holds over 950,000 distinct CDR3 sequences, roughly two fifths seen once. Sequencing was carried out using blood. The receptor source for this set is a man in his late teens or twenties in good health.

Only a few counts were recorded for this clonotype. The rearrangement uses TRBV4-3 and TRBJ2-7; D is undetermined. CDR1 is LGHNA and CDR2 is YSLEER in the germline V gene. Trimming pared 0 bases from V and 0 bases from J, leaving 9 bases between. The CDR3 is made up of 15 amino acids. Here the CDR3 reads CASSQDGRSSYEQYF. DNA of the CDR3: TGCGCCAGCAGCCAAGATGGACGCAGCTCCTACGAGCAGTACTTC.

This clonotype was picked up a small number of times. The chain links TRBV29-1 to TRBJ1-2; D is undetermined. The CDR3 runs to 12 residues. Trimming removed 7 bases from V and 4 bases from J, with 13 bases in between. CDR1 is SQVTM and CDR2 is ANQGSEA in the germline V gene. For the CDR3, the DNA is TGCAGCGGATACCGGGCCTCCTATGGCTACACCTTC. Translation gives CSGYRASYGYTF. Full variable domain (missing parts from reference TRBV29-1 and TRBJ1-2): SAVISQKPSRDICQRGTSLTIQCQVDSQVTMMFWYRQQPGQSLTLIATANQGSEATYESGFVIDKFPISRPNLTFSTLTVSNMSPEDSSIYLCSGYRASYGYTFGSGTRLTVV.

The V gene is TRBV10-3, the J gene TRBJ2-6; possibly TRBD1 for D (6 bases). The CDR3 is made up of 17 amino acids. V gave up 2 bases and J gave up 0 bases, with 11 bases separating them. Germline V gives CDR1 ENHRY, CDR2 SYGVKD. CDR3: CAISEGVRGSGANVLTF. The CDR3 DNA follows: TGTGCCATCAGTGAGGGTGTCAGGGGCTCTGGGGCCAACGTCCTGACTTTC.

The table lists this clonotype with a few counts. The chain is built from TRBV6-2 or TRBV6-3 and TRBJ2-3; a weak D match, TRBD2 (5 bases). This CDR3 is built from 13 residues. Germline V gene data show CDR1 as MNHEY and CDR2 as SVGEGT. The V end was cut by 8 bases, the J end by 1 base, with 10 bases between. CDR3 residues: CASRTVGTDTQYF. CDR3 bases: TGTGCCAGCCGGACTGTGGGCACAGATACGCAGTATTTT.